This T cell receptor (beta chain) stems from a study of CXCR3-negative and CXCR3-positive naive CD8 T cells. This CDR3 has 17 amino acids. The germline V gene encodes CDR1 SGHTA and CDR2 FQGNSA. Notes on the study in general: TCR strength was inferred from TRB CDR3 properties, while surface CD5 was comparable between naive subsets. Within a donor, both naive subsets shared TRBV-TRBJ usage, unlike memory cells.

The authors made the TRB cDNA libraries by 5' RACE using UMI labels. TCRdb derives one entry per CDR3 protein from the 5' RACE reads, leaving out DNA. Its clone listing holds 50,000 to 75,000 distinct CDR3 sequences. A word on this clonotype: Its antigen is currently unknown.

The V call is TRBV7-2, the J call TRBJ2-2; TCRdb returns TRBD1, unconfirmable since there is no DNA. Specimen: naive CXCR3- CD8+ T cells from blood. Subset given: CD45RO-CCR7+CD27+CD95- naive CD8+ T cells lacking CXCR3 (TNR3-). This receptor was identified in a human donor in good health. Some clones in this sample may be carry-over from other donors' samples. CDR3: CASSLVGGTEGTGELFF.